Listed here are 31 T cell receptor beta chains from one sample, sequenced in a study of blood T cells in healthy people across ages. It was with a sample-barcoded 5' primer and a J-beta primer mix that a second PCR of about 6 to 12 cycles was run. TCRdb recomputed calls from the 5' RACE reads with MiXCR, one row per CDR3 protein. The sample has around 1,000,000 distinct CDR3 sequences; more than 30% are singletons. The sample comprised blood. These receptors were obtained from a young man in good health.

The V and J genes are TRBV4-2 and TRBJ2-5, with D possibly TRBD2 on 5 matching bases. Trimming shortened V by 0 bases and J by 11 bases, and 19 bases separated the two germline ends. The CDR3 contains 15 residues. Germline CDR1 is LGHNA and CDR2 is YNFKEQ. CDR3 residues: CASSQEEASYNEQYF. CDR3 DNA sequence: TGTGCCAGCAGCCAAGAAGAGGCTAGCTACAATGAGCAGTACTTC.

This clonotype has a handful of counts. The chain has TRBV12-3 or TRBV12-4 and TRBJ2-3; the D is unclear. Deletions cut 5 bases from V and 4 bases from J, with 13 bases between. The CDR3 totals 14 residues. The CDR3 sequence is CASSPMDRADTQYF. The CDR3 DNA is TGTGCCAGCAGTCCAATGGACCGGGCAGATACGCAGTATTTT.

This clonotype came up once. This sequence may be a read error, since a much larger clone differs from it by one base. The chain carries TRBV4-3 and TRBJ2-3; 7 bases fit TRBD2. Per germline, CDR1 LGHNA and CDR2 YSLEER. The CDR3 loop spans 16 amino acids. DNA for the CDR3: TGCGCCAGCAGCCAAGATCGGGGGGAGAGCACAGATACGCGGTATTTT. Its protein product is CASSQDRGESTDTRYF.

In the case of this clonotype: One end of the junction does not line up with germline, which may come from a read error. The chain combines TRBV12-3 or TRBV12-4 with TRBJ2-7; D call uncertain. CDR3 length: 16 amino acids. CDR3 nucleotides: TGTGCCAGCAGTATCACCGGACGGTTTCTGAACTACGAGCGGTACTTC. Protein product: CASSITGRFLNYERYF.

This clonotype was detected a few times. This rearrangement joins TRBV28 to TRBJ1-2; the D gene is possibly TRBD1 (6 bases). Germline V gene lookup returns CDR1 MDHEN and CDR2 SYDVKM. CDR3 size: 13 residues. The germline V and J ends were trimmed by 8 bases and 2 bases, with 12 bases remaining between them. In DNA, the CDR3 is TGTGCCAGCTTGGACAGAACCAACTATGGCTACACCTTC. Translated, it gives CASLDRTNYGYTF.

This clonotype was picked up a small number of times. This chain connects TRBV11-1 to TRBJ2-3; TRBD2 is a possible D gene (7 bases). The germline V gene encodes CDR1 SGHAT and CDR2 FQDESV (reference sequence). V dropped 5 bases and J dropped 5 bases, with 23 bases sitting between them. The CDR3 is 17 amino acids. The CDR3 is CASSNLRVRGAEDTQYF. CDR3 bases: TGTGCCAGCAGCAACTTAAGGGTCCGGGGGGCGGAAGATACGCAGTATTTT.

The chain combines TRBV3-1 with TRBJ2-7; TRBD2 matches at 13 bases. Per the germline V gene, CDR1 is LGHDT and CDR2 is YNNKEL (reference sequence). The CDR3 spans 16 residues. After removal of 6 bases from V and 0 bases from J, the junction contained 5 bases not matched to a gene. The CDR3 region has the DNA TGTGCCAGCAGAGAGGGACTAGCGGGGCCCTCCTACGAGCAGTACTTC. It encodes CASREGLAGPSYEQYF.

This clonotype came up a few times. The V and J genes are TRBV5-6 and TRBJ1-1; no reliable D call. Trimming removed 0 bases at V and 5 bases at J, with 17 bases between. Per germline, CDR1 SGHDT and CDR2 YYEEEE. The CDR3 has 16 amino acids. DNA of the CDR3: TGTGCCAGCAGCTTGGCGAGCTCGGTGTTTGGGACTGAAGCTTTCTTT. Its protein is CASSLASSVFGTEAFF.

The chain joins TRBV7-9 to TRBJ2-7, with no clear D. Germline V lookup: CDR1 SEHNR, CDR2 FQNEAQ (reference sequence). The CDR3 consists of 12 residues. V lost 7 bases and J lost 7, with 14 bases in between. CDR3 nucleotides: TGTGCCAGCACAGGAGAGTACAATGAGCAGTACTTC. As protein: CASTGEYNEQYF.

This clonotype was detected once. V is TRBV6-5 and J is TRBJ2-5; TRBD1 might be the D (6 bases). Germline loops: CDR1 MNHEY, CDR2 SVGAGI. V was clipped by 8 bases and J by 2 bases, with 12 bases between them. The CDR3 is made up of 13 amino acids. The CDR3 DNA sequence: TGTGCCAGCGGCCAGGGGCAGCAAGAGACCCAGTACTTC. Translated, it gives CASGQGQQETQYF.

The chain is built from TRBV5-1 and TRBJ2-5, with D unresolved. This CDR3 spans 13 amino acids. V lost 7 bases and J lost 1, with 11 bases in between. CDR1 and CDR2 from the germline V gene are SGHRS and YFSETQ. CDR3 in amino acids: CASAKGVQETQYF. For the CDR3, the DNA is TGCGCCAGCGCCAAAGGAGTCCAAGAGACCCAGTACTTC.

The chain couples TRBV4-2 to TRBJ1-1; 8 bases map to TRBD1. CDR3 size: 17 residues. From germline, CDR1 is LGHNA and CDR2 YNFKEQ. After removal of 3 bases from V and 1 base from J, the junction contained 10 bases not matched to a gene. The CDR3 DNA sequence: TGTGCCAGCAGCCACCTAAATCAGGGGGCGCGGAACACTGAAGCTTTCTTT. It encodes CASSHLNQGARNTEAFF.

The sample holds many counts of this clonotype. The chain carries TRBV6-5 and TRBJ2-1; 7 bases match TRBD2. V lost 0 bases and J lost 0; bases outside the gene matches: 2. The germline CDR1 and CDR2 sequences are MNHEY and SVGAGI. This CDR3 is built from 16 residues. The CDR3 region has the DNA TGTGCCAGCAGTTACTCAGCGGGGAGCTCCTACAATGAGCAGTTCTTC. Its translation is CASSYSAGSSYNEQFF.

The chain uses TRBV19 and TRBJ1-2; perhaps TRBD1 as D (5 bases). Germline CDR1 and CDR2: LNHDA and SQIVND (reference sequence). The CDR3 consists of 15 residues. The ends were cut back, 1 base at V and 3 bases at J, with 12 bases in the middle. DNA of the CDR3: TGTGCCAGTAGTATAGGACAGCGATACCACTATGGCTACACCTTC. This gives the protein CASSIGQRYHYGYTF.

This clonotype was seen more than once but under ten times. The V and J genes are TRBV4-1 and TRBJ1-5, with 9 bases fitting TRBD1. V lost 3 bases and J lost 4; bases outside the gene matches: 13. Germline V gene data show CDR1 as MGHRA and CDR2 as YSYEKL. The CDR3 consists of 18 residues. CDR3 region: CASSQGTGTYAGNQPQHF. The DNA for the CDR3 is TGCGCCAGCAGCCAGGGGACAGGGACGTACGCCGGGAATCAGCCCCAGCATTTT.

CDR3 bases: TGCAGTGCTAGAGAGCGGGGGCGCCACAATGAGCAGTTCTTC. Translated, it gives CSARERGRHNEQFF. The J gene is TRBJ2-1, the V gene TRBV20-1; a possible D gene is TRBD2 (7 bases). Trimming left V 0 bases short and J 5 bases short, with 11 bases between. Germline CDR1 reads DFQATT; CDR2 reads SNEGSKA (reference sequence). CDR3 length: 14 amino acids.

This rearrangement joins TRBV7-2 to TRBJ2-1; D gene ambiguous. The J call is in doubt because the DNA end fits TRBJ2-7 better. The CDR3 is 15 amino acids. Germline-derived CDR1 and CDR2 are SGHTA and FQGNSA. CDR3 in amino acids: CASSAGLPSYNEQYF. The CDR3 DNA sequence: TGTGCCAGCAGTGCCGGGCTTCCCTCCTACAATGAGCAGTACTTC.

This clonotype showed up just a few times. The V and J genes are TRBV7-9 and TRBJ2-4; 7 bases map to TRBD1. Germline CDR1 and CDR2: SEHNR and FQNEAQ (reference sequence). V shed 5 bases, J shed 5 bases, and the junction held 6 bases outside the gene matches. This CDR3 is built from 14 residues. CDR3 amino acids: CASSLDRDENIQYF. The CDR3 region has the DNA TGTGCCAGCAGCCTTGACAGGGACGAAAACATTCAGTACTTC.

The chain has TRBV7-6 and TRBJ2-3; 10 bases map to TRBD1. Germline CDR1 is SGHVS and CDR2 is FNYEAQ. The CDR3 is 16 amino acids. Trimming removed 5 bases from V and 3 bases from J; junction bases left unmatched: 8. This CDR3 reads CASSPDRGPGTDTQYF. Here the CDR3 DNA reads TGTGCCAGCAGCCCAGACAGGGGGCCGGGGACAGATACGCAGTATTTT.

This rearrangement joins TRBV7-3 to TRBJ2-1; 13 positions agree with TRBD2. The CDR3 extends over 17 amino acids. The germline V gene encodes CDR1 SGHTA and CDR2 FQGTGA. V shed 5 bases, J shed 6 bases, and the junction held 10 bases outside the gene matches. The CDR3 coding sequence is TGTGCCAGCAGCCGTAATAGGACTAGCGGGGGAACCAATGAGCAGTTCTTC. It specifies CASSRNRTSGGTNEQFF.

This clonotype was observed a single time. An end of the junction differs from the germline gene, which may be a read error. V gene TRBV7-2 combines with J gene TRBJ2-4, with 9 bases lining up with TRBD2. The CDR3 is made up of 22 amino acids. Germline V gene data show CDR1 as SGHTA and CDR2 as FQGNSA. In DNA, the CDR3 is TGTGCCAGCAGCTTAGCGAGGTTGGAGACTAGCGGATTATTAGTAGCCGAAAACATTCAGTACTTC. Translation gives CASSLARLETSGLLVAENIQYF.

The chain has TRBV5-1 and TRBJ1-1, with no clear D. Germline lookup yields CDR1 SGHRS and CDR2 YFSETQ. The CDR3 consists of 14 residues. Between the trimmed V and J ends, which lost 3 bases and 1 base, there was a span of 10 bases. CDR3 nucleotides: TGCGCCAGCAGCTCGGAATCACAGAACACTGAAGCTTTCTTT. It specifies CASSSESQNTEAFF.

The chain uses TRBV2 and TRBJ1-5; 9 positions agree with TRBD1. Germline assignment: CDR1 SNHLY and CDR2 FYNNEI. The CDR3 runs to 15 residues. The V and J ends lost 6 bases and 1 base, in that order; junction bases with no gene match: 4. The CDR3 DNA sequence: TGTGCCAGCAGGAGGACAGGGGAGAGCAATCAGCCCCAGCATTTT. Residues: CASRRTGESNQPQHF.

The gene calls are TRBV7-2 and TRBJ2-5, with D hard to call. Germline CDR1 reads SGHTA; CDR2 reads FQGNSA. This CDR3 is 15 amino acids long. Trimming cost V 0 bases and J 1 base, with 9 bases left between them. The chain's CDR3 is CASSLALGIQETQYF. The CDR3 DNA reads TGTGCCAGCAGCTTAGCGCTGGGAATCCAAGAGACCCAGTACTTC.

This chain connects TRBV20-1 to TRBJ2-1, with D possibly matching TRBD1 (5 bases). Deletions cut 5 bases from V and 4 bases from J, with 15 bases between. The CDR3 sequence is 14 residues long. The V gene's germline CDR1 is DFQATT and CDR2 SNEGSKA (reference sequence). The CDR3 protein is CSARSVTEYNEQFF. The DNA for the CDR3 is TGCAGTGCTCGGAGCGTGACAGAGTACAATGAGCAGTTCTTC.

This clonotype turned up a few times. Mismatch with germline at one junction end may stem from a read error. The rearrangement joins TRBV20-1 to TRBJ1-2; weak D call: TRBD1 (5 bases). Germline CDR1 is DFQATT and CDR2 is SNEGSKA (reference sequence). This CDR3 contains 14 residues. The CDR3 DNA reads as TGCAGTGCCAGAGAGTTTTTTACAGGTTACGGCTACACCTTC. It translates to CSAREFFTGYGYTF.

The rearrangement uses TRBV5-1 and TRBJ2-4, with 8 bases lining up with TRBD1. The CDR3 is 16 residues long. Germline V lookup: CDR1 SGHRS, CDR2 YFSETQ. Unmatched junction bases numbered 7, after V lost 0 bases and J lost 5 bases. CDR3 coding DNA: TGCGCCAGCAGCTTGGGAGCAGGGGGCACCCAAAACATTCAGTACTTC. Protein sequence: CASSLGAGGTQNIQYF.

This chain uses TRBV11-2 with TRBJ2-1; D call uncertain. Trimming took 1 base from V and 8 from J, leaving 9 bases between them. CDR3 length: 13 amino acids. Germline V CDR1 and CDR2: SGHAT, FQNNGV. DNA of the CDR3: TGTGCCAGCAGCTTAGGCCAGGTCCATGAGCAGTTCTTC. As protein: CASSLGQVHEQFF.

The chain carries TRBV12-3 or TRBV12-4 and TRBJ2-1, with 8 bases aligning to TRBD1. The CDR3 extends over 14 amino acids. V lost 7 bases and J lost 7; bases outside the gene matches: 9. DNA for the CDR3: TGTGCCAGCAATCCGGGACAGGTTATTAATGAGCAGTTCTTC. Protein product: CASNPGQVINEQFF.

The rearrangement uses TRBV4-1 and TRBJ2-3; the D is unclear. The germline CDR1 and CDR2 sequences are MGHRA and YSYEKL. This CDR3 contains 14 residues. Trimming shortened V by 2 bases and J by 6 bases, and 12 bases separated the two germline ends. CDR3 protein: CASSQFLPRDTQYF. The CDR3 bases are TGCGCCAGCAGCCAATTCCTTCCTAGGGATACGCAGTATTTT.

The CDR3 protein is CASHDGPEFYEQYF. The CDR3 nucleotides read TGTGCCAGCCATGACGGGCCGGAATTCTACGAGCAGTACTTC. The chain is built from TRBV5-5 and TRBJ2-7, with D hard to call. V was trimmed by 7 bases and J by 3 bases, leaving 17 bases between them. CDR1 is SGHKS, CDR2 YYEKEE, per germline (reference sequence). CDR3 size: 14 residues.